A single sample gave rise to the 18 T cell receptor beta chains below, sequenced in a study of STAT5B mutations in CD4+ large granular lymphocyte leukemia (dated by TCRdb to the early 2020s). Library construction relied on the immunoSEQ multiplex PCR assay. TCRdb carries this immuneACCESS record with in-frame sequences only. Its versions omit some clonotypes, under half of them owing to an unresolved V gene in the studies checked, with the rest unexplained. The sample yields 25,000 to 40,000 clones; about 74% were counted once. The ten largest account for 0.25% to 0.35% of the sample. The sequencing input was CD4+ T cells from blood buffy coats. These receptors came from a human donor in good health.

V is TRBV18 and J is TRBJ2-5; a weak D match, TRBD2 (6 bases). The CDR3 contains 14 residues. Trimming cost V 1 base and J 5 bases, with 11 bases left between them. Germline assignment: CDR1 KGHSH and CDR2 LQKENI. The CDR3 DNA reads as TGTGCCAGCTCACCACTATGGGGGGATGAGACCCAGTACTTC. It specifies CASSPLWGDETQYF.

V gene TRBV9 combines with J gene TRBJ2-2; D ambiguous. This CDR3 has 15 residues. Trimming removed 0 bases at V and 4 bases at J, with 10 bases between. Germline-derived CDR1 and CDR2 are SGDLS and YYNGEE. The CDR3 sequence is CASSVATVPTGELFF. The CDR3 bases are TGTGCCAGCAGCGTAGCTACAGTCCCCACCGGGGAGCTGTTTTTT.

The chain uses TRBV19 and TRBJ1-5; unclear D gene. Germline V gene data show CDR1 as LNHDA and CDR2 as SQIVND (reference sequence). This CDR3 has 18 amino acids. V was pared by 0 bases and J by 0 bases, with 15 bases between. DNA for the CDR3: TGTGCCAGTAGTATAGAATTGATCGGCATTTATAGCAATCAGCCCCAGCATTTT. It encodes CASSIELIGIYSNQPQHF.

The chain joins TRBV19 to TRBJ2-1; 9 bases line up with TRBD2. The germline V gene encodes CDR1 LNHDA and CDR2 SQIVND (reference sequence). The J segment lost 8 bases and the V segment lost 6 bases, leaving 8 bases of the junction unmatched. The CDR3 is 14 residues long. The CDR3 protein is CASRGTSPRDEQFF. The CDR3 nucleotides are TGTGCCAGTAGGGGGACTAGCCCCAGGGATGAGCAGTTCTTC.

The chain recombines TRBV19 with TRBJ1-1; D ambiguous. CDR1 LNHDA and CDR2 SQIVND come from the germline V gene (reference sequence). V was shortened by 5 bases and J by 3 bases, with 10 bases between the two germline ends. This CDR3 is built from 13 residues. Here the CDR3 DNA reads TGTGCCAGTAGTGTTACTCCGGACACTGAAGCTTTCTTT. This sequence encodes CASSVTPDTEAFF.

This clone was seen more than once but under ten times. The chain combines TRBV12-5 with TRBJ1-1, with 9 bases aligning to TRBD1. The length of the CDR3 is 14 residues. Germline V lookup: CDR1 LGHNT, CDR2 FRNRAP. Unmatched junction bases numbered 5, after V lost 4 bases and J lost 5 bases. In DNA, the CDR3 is TGTGCTAGTGGTTGGGGGGACAGGGAGACTGAAGCTTTCTTT. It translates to CASGWGDRETEAFF.

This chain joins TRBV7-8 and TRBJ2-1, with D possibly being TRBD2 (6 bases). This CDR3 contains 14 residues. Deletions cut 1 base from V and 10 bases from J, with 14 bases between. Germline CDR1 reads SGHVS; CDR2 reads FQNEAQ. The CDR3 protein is CASSLEGLRYEQFF. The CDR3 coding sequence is TGTGCCAGCAGCTTAGAGGGACTCCGCTACGAGCAGTTCTTC. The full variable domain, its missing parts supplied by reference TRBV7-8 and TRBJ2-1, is GAGVSQSPRYKVAKRGQDVALRCDPISGHVSLFWYQQALGQGPEFLTYFQNEAQLDKSGLPSDRFFAERPEGSVSTLKIQRTQQEDSAVYLCASSLEGLRYEQFFGPGTRLTVL.

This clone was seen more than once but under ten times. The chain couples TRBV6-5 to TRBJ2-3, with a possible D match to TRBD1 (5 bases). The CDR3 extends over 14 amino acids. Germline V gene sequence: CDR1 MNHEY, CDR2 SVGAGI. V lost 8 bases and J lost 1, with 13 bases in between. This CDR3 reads CASCPGLGTDTQYF. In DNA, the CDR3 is TGTGCCAGCTGTCCAGGGTTAGGCACAGATACGCAGTATTTT.

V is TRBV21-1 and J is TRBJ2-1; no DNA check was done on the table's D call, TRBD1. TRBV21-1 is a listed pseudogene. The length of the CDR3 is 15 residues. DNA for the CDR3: TGTGCCAGCAGCACCAAACCAGACTTCGGACAGCCCCAGTTCTTC. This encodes CASSTKPDFGQPQFF.

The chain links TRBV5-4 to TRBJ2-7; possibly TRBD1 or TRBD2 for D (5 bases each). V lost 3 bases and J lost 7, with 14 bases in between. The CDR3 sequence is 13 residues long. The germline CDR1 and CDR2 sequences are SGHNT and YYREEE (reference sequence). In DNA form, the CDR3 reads TGTGCCAGCAGCTCGGTGGGGGTGCGGGAGCAGTACTTC. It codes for CASSSVGVREQYF.

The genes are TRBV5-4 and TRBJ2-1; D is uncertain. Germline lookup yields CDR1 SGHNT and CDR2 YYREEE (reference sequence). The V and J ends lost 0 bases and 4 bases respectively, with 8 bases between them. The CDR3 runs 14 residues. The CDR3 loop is CASSLVGNYNEQFF. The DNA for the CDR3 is TGTGCCAGCAGCTTGGTAGGAAATTACAATGAGCAGTTCTTC.

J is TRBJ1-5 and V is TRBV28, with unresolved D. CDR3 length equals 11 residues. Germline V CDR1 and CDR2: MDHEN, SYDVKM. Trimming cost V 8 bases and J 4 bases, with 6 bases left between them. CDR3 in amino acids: CASCDNQPQHF. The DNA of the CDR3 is TGTGCCAGCTGTGATAATCAGCCCCAGCATTTT.

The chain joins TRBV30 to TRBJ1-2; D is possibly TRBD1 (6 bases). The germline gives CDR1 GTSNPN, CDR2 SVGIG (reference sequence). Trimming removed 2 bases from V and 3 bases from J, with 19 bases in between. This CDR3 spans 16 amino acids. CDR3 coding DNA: TGTGCCTGGAGTCTAAGGGGGGAGCCATCTCACTATGGCTACACCTTC. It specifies CAWSLRGEPSHYGYTF.

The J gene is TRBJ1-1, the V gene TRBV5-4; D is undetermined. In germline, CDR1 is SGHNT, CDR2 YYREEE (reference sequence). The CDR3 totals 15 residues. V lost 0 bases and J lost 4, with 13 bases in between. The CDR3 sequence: CASSLESRSGTEAFF. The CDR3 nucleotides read TGTGCCAGCAGCTTGGAGTCCAGATCCGGCACTGAAGCTTTCTTT.

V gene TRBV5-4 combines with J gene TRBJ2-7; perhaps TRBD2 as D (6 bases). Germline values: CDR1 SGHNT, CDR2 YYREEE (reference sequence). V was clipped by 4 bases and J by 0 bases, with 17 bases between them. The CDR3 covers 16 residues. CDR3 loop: CASSPPGGVSSYEQYF. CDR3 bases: TGTGCCAGCAGCCCCCCTGGCGGGGTGAGCTCCTACGAGCAGTACTTC.

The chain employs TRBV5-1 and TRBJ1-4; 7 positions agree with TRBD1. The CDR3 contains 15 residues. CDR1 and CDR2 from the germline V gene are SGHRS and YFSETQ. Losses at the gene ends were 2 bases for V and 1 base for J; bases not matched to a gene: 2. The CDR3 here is CASSFQGGTNEKLFF. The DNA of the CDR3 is TGCGCCAGCAGCTTTCAGGGGGGAACTAATGAAAAACTGTTTTTT.

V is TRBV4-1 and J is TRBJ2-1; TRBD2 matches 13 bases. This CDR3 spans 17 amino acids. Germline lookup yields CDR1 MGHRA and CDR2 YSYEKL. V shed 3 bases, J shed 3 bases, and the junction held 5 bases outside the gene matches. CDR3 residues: CASSQLLAGGFYNEQFF. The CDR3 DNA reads TGCGCCAGCAGCCAGCTACTAGCGGGGGGGTTCTACAATGAGCAGTTCTTC.

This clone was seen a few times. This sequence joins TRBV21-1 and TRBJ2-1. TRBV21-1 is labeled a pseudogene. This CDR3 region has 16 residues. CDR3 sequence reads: CASSPRGQGRYNEQFF. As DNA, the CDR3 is TGTGCCAGCAGCCCCCGGGGCCAGGGCAGATACAATGAGCAGTTCTTC.